The rows below give T cell receptor beta chains drawn from one sample of a study of CD8+CD57+ T cells in acquired aplastic anemia. TCRdb independently ran MiXCR on the reads; one entry per CDR3 protein. This sample carries about 160,000 distinct CDR3 sequences, approximately 44% of them seen once, and the ten largest clones take under 3.5%. Sample: sorted CD4+, CD8+, or CD8+CD57+ T cells (not recorded which) from PBMCs. All receptors come from a human donor with aplastic anemia. The CDR3 runs from the conserved cysteine through the conserved F or W. Fields, in order: V gene, D gene, J gene, clone size, CDR3 protein, CDR3 DNA. The D gene is left open where the match is weak. Not all rows give a size; the values are once, few, many and, for expanded clones, a class.

TRBV7-2	-	TRBJ1-6	-	CASSLESLSPLHF	TGTGCCAGCAGCTTAGAGTCCCTTTCACCCCTCCACTTT
TRBV4-2	-	TRBJ1-5	-	CASSRDRGQSHQPQHF	TGTGCCAGCAGCCGAGACCGCGGACAGTCCCATCAGCCCCAGCATTTT
TRBV2	-	TRBJ2-7	few	CASSLSYEQYF	TGTGCCAGCAGTCTGTCCTACGAGCAGTACTTC
TRBV29-1	-	TRBJ2-5	few	CSVVGLGGIQETQYF	TGCAGCGTTGTCGGACTAGGGGGAATCCAAGAGACCCAGTACTTC
TRBV29-1	-	TRBJ1-5	-	CSGAEGETQHF	TGCAGCGGAGCTGAGGGGGAGACCCAGCATTTT
TRBV24-1	-	TRBJ2-5	-	CASKLGQETQYF	TGTGCCAGCAAATTGGGGCAAGAGACCCAGTACTTC
TRBV12-3/TRBV12-4	-	TRBJ2-7	many	CASRGQRTYEQYF	TGTGCCAGCAGAGGACAGCGTACCTACGAGCAGTACTTC
TRBV2	-	TRBJ1-1	many	CASSQAPGRTEAFF	TGTGCCAGCAGCCAAGCCCCGGGGCGAACTGAAGCTTTCTTT
TRBV2	-	TRBJ1-5	many	CASSDNGGGNQPQHF	TGTGCCAGCAGTGATAATGGGGGTGGCAATCAGCCCCAGCATTTT
TRBV29-1	TRBD1	TRBJ1-2	few	CSAQGQGNYGYTF	TGCAGCGCTCAGGGACAGGGCAACTATGGCTACACCTTC
TRBV19	-	TRBJ2-5	-	CASSMRVGETQYF	TGTGCCAGTAGTATGAGGGTTGGGGAGACCCAGTACTTC